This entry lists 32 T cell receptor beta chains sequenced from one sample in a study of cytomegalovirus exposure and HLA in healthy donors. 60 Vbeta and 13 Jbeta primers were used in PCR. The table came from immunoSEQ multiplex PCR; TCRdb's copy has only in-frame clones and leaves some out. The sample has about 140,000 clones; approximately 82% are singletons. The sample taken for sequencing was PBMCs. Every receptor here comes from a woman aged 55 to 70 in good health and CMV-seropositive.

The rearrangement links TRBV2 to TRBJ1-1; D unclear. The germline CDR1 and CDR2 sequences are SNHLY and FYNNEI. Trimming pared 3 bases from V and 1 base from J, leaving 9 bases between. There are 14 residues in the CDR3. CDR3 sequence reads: CASSDRVKNTEAFF. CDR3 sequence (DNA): TGTGCCAGCAGTGATCGGGTAAAGAACACTGAAGCTTTCTTT.

As DNA, the CDR3 is TGTGCCAGCAGCATTCCCCTGGGACTGGGCACAGATACGCAGTATTTT. This translates into CASSIPLGLGTDTQYF. V and J are TRBV28 and TRBJ2-3, with D possibly matching TRBD2 (6 bases). The V end was cut by 6 bases, the J end by 1 base, with 17 bases between. Germline V lookup: CDR1 MDHEN, CDR2 SYDVKM. This CDR3 contains 16 residues.

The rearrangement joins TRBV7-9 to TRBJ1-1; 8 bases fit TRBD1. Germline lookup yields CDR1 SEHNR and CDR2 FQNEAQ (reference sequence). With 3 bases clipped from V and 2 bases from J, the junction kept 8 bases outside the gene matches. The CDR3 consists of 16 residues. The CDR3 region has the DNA TGTGCCAGCAGCTTCCAGGGGGCCCTTCCCAACACTGAAGCTTTCTTT. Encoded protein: CASSFQGALPNTEAFF.

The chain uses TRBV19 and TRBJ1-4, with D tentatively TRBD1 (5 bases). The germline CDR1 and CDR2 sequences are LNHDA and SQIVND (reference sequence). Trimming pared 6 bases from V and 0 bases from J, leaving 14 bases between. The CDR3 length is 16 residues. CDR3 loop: CASRPTGTATNEKLFF. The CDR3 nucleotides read TGTGCCAGTAGACCCACAGGAACCGCAACTAATGAAAAACTGTTTTTT.

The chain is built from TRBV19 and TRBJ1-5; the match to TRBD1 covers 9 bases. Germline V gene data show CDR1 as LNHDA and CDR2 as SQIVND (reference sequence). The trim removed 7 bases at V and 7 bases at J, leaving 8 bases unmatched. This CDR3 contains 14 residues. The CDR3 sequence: CASTKDRGDQPQHF. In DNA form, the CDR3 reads TGTGCCAGTACTAAAGACAGGGGGGACCAGCCCCAGCATTTT.

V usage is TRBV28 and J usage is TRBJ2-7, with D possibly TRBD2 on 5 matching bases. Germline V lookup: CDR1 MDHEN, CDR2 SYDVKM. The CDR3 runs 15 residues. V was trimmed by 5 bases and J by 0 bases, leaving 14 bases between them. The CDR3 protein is CASSPASFDSYEQYF. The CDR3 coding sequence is TGTGCCAGCAGTCCCGCTAGCTTTGACTCCTACGAGCAGTACTTC.

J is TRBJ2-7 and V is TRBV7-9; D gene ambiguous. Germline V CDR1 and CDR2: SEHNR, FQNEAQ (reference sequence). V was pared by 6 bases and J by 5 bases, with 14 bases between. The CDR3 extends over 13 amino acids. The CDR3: CASRVPEANEQYF. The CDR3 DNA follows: TGTGCCAGCAGGGTCCCAGAGGCTAACGAGCAGTACTTC.

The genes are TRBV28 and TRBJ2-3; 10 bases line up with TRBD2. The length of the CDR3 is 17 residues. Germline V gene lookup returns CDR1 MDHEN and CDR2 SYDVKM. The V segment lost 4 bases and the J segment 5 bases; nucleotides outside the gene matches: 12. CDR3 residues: CASSSTREREGQDTQYF. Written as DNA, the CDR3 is TGTGCCAGCAGTTCCACCCGAGAGCGGGAGGGCCAAGATACGCAGTATTTT.

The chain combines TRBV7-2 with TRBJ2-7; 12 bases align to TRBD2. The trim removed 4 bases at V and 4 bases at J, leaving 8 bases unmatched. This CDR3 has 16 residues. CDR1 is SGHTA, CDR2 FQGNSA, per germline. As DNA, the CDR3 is TGTGCCAGCAGCTCGAGGACTAGCGGGATACAGTACGAGCAGTACTTC. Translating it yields CASSSRTSGIQYEQYF.

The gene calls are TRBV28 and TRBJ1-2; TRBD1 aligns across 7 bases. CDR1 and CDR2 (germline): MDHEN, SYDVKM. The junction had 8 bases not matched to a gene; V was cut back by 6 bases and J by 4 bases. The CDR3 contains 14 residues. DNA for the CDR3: TGTGCCAGCAGGGCTGGGGACAGCGTCTATGGCTACACCTTC. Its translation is CASRAGDSVYGYTF.

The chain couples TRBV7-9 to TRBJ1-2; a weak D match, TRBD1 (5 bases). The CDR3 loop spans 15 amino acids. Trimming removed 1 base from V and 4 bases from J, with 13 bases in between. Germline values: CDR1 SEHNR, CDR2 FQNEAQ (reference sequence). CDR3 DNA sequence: TGTGCCAGCAGCTTAGTCGCGACAGAGAGCTATGGCTACACCTTC. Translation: CASSLVATESYGYTF. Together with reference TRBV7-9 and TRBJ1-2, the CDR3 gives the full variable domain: DTGVSQNPRHKITKRGQNVTFRCDPISEHNRLYWYRQTLGQGPEFLTYFQNEAQLEKSRLLSDRFSAERPKGSFSTLEIQRTEQGDSAMYLCASSLVATESYGYTFGSGTRLTVV.

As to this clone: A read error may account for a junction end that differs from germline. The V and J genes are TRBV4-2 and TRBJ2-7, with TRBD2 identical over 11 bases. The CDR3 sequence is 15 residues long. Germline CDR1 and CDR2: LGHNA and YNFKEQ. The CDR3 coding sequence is TGTGCCAGCAGCCAAGACGGAACTAGCGGGAGCCGTCGTAACTTC. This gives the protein CASSQDGTSGSRRNF.

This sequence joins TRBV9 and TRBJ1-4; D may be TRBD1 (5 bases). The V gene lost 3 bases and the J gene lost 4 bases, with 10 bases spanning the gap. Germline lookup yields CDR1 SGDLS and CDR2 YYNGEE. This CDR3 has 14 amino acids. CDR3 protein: CASSGGDLNEKLFF. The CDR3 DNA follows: TGTGCCAGCAGCGGGGGGGATCTTAATGAAAAACTGTTTTTT.

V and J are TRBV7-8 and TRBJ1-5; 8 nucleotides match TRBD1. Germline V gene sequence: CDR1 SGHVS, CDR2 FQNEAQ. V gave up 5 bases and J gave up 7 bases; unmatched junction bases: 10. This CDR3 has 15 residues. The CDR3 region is CASSDTGGRGQPQHF. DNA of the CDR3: TGTGCCAGCAGCGATACAGGGGGAAGGGGGCAGCCCCAGCATTTT.

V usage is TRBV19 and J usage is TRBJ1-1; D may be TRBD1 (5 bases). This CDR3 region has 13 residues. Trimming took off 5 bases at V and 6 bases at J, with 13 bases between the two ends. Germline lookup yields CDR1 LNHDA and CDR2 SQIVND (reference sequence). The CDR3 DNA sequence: TGTGCCAGTAGTCTTTGGGGGGAGCCTGAAGCTTTCTTT. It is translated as CASSLWGEPEAFF.

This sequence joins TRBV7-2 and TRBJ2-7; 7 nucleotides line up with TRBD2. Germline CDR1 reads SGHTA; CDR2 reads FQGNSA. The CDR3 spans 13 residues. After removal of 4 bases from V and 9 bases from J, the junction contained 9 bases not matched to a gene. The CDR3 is CASSSPREARQYF. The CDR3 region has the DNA TGTGCCAGCAGCTCCCCTCGGGAGGCGCGGCAGTACTTC.

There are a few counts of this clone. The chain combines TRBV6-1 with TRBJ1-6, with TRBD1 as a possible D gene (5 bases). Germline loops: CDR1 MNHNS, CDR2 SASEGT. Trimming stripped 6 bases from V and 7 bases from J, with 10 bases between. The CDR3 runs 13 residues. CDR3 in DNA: TGTGCCAGCAGGGTCAGGGCAAATTCACCCCTCCACTTT. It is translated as CASRVRANSPLHF.

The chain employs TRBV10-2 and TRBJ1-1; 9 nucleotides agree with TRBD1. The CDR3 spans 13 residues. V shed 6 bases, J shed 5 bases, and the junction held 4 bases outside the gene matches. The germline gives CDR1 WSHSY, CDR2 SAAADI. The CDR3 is CASRDRGRTEAFF. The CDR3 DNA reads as TGCGCCAGCAGGGACAGGGGTAGGACTGAAGCTTTCTTT.

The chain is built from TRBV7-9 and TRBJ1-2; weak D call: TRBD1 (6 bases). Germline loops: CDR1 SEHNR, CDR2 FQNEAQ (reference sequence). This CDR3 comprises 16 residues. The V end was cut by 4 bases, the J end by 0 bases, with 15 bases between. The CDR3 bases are TGTGCCAGCAGCTCTGTTATTGGGACACCTAACTATGGCTACACCTTC. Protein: CASSSVIGTPNYGYTF.

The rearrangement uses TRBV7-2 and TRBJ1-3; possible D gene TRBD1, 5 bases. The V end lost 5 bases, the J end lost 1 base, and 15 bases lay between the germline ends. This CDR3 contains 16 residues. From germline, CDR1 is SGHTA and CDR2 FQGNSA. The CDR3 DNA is TGTGCCAGCAGCCCCCGGGGGGGGTATTCTGGAAACACCATATATTTT. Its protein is CASSPRGGYSGNTIYF.

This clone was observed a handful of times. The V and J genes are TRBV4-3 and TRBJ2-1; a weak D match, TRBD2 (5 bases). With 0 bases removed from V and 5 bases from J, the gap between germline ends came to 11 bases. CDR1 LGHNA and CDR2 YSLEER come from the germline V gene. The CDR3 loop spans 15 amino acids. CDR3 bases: TGCGCCAGCAGCCAAGATCCAACTAGGGACAATGAGCAGTTCTTC. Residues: CASSQDPTRDNEQFF.

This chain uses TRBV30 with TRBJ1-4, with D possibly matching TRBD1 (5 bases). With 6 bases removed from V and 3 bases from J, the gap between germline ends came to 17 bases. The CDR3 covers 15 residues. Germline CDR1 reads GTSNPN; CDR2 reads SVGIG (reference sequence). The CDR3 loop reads CACEWLGGANEKLFF. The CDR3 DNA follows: TGTGCCTGCGAATGGCTGGGGGGGGCTAATGAAAAACTGTTTTTT.

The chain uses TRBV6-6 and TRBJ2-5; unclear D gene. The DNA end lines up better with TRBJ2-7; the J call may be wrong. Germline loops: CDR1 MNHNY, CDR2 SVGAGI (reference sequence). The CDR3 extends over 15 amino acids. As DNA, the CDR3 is TGTGCCAGCAGTTACCGCGGTAGGAACCCCTACGAGCAGTACTTC. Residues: CASSYRGRNPYEQYF.

The CDR3 region has the DNA TGTGCCAGCAGCCAGAGACAGGGAGGTCAGCCCCAGCATTTT. Residues: CASSQRQGGQPQHF. The rearrangement joins TRBV14 to TRBJ1-5, with 7 bases aligning to TRBD1. The CDR3 totals 14 residues. The germline V gene encodes CDR1 SGHDN and CDR2 FVKESK. Trimming took 3 bases from V and 6 from J; bases not matched to a gene: 5.

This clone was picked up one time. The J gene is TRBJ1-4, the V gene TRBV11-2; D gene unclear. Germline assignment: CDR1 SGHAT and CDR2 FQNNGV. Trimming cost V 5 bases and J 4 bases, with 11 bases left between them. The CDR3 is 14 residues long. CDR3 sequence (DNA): TGTGCCAGCAGCCGGGGAGGGCTTAATGAAAAACTGTTTTTT. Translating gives CASSRGGLNEKLFF.

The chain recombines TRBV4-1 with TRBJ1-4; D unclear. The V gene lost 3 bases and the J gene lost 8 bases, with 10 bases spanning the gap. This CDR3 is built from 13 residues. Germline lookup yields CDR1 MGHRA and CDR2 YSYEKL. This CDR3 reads CASSQLLVEKLFF. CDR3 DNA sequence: TGCGCCAGCAGCCAGCTACTAGTAGAAAAACTGTTTTTT.

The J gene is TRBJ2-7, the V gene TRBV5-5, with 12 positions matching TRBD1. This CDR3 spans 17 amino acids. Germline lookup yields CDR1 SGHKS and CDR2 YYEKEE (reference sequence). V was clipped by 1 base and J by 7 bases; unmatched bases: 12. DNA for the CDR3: TGTGCCAGCAGCTTGCGGCGTATAGGGACAGGGGGCTTAGAGCAGTACTTC. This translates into CASSLRRIGTGGLEQYF.

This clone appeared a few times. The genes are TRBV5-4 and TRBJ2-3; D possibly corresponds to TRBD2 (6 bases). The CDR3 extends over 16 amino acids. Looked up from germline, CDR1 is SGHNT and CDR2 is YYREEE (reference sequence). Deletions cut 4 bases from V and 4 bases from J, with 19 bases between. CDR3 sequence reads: CASSDVGSGQADTQYF. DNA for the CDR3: TGTGCCAGCAGCGACGTGGGGAGCGGGCAGGCAGATACGCAGTATTTT.

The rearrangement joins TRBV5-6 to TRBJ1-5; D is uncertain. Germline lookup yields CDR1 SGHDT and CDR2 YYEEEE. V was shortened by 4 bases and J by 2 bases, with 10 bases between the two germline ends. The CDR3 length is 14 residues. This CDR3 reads CASSPSQGNQPQHF. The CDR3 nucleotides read TGTGCCAGCAGCCCGAGCCAGGGCAATCAGCCCCAGCATTTT.

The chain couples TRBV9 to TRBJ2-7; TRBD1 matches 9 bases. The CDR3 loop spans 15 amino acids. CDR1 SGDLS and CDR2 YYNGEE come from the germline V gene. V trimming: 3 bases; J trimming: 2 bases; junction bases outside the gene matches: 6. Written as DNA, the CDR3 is TGTGCCAGCAGCGGGGGACAGGGTAGTACCTACGAGCAGTACTTC. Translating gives CASSGGQGSTYEQYF.

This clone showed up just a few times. CDR3 region: CASSPSEGLDEKLFF. The CDR3 nucleotides are TGTGCCAGCAGCCCATCAGAAGGACTTGACGAAAAACTGTTTTTT. The J gene is TRBJ1-4, the V gene TRBV4-2; the D is unclear. The V and J ends lost 4 bases and 8 bases respectively, with 17 bases between them. The CDR3 has 15 amino acids. Germline assignment: CDR1 LGHNA and CDR2 YNFKEQ.

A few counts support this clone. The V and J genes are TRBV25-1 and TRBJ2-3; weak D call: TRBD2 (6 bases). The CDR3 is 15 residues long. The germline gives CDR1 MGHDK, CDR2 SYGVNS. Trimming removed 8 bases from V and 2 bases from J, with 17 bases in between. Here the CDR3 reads CASGGFSSHTDTQYF. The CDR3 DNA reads TGTGCCAGCGGAGGGTTTAGTTCCCACACAGATACGCAGTATTTT. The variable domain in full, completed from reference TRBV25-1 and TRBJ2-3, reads EADIYQTPRYLVIGTGKKITLECSQTMGHDKMYWYQQDPGMELHLIHYSYGVNSTEKGDLSSESTVSRIRTEHFPLTLESARPSHTSQYLCASGGFSSHTDTQYFGPGTRLTVL.